The text below deals with one TCR beta chain. Its antigen is not known. Other DNA variants within this sample encode the same CDR3. Only in-frame clones appear in the TCRdb table, and some are missing; sequencing was by immunoSEQ multiplex PCR. The sample holds tens of thousands of clones, around 90% seen once. The CDR3 extends over 12 amino acids. V lost 1 base, J lost 3 bases, and 4 bases lay in between. Germline V CDR1 and CDR2: LGHDT, YNNKEL (reference sequence). This entry is derived from a study of tissue T cells after allogeneic stem cell transplantation. About the study: Several unmodified and three CD34-selected T-cell-depleted grafts went to graft-versus-host disease patients. All graft-versus-host disease patients had gastrointestinal involvement and received several lines of directed therapy. Study findings and constraints: In patients and mice, blood and spleen missed much of tissue repertoire.

This specimen consisted of blood, obtained before transplantation. The gene calls are TRBV3-1 (or the pseudogene TRBV3-2) and TRBJ2-7; D is uncertain. This sequence originates from a woman aged 35-75 years who later had graft-versus-host disease after an allogeneic stem cell transplant. CDR3 sequence (DNA): TGTGCCAGCAGCCAAGTCAGCTACGAGCAGTACTTC. This translates into CASSQVSYEQYF.